These T cell receptor beta chains were read from a single sample in a study of cytomegalovirus exposure and HLA in healthy donors. The data were produced by immunoSEQ multiplex PCR, yet TCRdb's version contains in-frame clones alone and is incomplete. The data show approximately 190,000 clones, with about 84% seen just once and 3.8% held by the top ten. The sample consisted of PBMCs. The receptors were sampled from a man aged 50 to 59 in good health and CMV-seronegative. Each CDR3 is given with its conserved first and last residue. The D gene is left open where the match is weak. Clone size is shown for a subset of rows, as once, few, many or a class of expanded clone.

V	size	D	J	CDR3	DNA
TRBV19	NA	NA	TRBJ2-7	CASSRARRYEQYF	TGTGCCAGTAGCCGAGCTAGACGGTACGAGCAGTACTTC
TRBV7-2	few	NA	TRBJ2-1	CASREDSGGSWSEQFF	TGTGCCAGCAGGGAGGATAGTGGGGGCTCGTGGAGTGAGCAGTTCTTC
TRBV29-1	NA	NA	TRBJ2-7	CSVGRDSYEQYF	TGCAGCGTTGGGCGAGACAGCTACGAGCAGTACTTC
TRBV5-6	NA	NA	TRBJ2-7	CASSPLGSTYEQYF	TGTGCCAGCAGCCCCCTGGGGAGCACCTACGAGCAGTACTTC
TRBV7-2	NA	TRBD2	TRBJ2-7	CASSVRGGLAGASYEQYF	TGTGCCAGCAGCGTTAGGGGGGGACTAGCGGGGGCCTCCTACGAGCAGTACTTC
TRBV7-9	few	TRBD2	TRBJ2-5	CASSPGLAGGQETQYF	TGTGCCAGCAGCCCTGGACTAGCGGGGGGACAAGAGACCCAGTACTTC
TRBV7-5	NA	NA	TRBJ2-5	CARSLIRDQETQYF	TGTGCCAGAAGCTTAATTCGGGACCAAGAGACCCAGTACTTC
TRBV4-3	NA	NA	TRBJ1-1	CASSQEAGGTEAFF	TGCGCCAGCAGCCAAGAGGCGGGAGGAACTGAAGCTTTCTTT
TRBV14	NA	NA	TRBJ2-1	CASSQLSLLHNEQFF	TGTGCCAGCAGCCAATTGTCCCTACTCCACAATGAGCAGTTCTTC
TRBV7-6	NA	TRBD2	TRBJ2-7	CASSVSGGGYEQYF	TGTGCCAGCAGCGTTAGCGGGGGTGGCTACGAGCAGTACTTC
TRBV7-2	NA	NA	TRBJ2-5	CASSLGQGREKTQYF	TGTGCCAGCAGCTTAGGACAGGGGAGGGAGAAGACCCAGTACTTC
TRBV14	NA	NA	TRBJ2-7	CASGEFYEQYF	TGTGCCAGCGGAGAATTTTACGAGCAGTACTTC
TRBV2	NA	TRBD1	TRBJ2-5	CASRVRTGAGETQYF	TGTGCCAGCAGGGTCCGGACAGGGGCTGGAGAGACCCAGTACTTC
TRBV5-1	NA	NA	TRBJ2-7	CASSLSRQAYSYEQYF	TGCGCCAGCAGCCTTTCCCGACAGGCCTACTCCTACGAGCAGTACTTC
TRBV6-5	NA	TRBD1	TRBJ1-2	CASTRTGGGNGYTF	TGTGCCAGCACCCGGACAGGGGGCGGGAACGGCTACACCTTC
TRBV7-9	NA	NA	TRBJ1-2	CASSLGLTGFTF	TGTGCCAGCAGCTTAGGACTAACCGGTTTCACCTTC
TRBV7-7	NA	NA	TRBJ2-6	CASSPQDSSGADVLTF	TGTGCCAGCAGCCCTCAGGACAGCTCTGGGGCCGACGTCCTGACTTTC
TRBV5-6	NA	TRBD2	TRBJ2-3	CASSQGLAGGTADTQYF	TGTGCCAGCAGCCAGGGACTAGCGGGGGGAACGGCAGATACGCAGTATTTT
TRBV10-3	NA	NA	TRBJ1-5	CAISESIRQDQPQHF	TGTGCCATCAGTGAGTCGATACGCCAGGATCAGCCCCAGCATTTT
TRBV9	NA	TRBD2	TRBJ2-3	CASSVGLAGADTQYF	TGTGCCAGCAGCGTAGGATTAGCGGGGGCAGATACGCAGTATTTT
TRBV6-1	NA	NA	TRBJ2-7	CASSDPPDMSYEQYF	TGTGCCAGCAGTGACCCCCCGGACATGAGCTACGAGCAGTACTTC
TRBV19	NA	NA	TRBJ2-7	CASSSKGFPSYEQYF	TGTGCCAGTAGTTCCAAGGGGTTCCCCTCCTACGAGCAGTACTTC
TRBV27	NA	NA	TRBJ2-5	CASSLEGGGETQYF	TGTGCCAGCAGTTTGGAGGGAGGGGGAGAGACCCAGTACTTC
TRBV11-3	NA	TRBD2	TRBJ2-2	CASSVSGGAGTGELFF	TGTGCCAGCAGCGTTAGCGGGGGGGCCGGCACCGGGGAGCTGTTTTTT
TRBV7-2	NA	TRBD1	TRBJ1-4	CASSFFGGTVEKLFF	TGTGCCAGCAGCTTCTTTGGGGGGACAGTCGAAAAACTGTTTTTT
TRBV5-4	once	NA	TRBJ2-3	CASTSGVADTQYF	TGTGCCAGCACGTCGGGGGTTGCAGATACGCAGTATTTT
TRBV27	once	NA	TRBJ1-6	CASSARGFSSPLHF	TGTGCCAGCAGTGCCCGAGGATTTAGTTCACCCCTCCACTTT
TRBV11-2	NA	NA	TRBJ2-5	CASGAQETQYF	TGTGCCAGCGGGGCGCAAGAGACCCAGTACTTC
TRBV5-1	once	NA	TRBJ2-1	CASSTVPGSSYNEQFF	TGCGCCAGCAGCACGGTCCCCGGTAGCTCCTACAATGAGCAGTTCTTC
TRBV27	NA	TRBD1	TRBJ1-5	CASSTTGARGQPQHF	TGTGCCAGCAGTACGACAGGGGCCAGGGGACAGCCCCAGCATTTT
TRBV4-1	NA	TRBD1	TRBJ2-1	CASSQTDRANEQFF	TGCGCCAGCAGCCAAACCGACAGGGCAAATGAGCAGTTCTTC
TRBV7-6	NA	NA	TRBJ2-7	CASSLAEGRGALVSHYEQYF	TGTGCCAGCAGCTTAGCCGAGGGCAGGGGCGCCCTCGTTAGCCACTACGAGCAGTACTTC
TRBV6-1	NA	TRBD2	TRBJ2-5	CASNVAGALGETQYF	TGTGCCAGCAATGTAGCGGGGGCGCTCGGGGAGACCCAGTACTTC
TRBV14	NA	TRBD1	TRBJ1-1	CARKGAGEAFF	TGTGCCAGGAAGGGGGCGGGGGAAGCTTTCTTT
TRBV6-1	NA	TRBD2	TRBJ2-1	CASSELLAGGYNEQFF	TGTGCCAGCAGTGAGTTACTAGCGGGGGGGTACAATGAGCAGTTCTTC
TRBV5-6	NA	TRBD2	TRBJ2-3	CASSLWGTSGVTDTQYF	TGTGCCAGCAGCTTGTGGGGGACTAGCGGAGTCACAGATACGCAGTATTTT
TRBV9	NA	TRBD2	TRBJ2-3	CASSVGLRGGLADTQYF	TGTGCCAGCAGCGTCGGTCTGCGCGGGGGATTGGCAGATACGCAGTATTTT